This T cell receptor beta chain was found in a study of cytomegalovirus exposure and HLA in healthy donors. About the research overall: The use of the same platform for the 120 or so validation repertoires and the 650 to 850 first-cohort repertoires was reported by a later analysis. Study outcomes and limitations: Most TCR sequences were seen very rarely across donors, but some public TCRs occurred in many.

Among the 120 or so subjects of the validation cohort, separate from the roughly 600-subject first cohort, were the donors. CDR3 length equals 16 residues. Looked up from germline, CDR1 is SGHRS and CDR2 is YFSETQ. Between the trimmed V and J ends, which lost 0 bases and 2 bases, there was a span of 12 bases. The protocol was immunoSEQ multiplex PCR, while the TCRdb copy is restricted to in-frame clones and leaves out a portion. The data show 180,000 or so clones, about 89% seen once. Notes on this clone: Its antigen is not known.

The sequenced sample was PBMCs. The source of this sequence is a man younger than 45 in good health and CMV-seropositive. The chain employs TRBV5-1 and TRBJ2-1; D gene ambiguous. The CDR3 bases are TGCGCCAGCAGCTTGGGACTCCCCTCAGCCTACAATGAGCAGTTCTTC. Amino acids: CASSLGLPSAYNEQFF.